The present T cell receptor (beta chain) was sequenced within a study of CD8 T cells in ankylosing spondylitis. Study-wide results and limits: Ankylosing spondylitis blood appeared to carry a characteristic TCR beta motif of roughly eight highly homologous variants.

On this clonotype itself: Its antigen remains unidentified.

The TCR beta libraries were generated through quantitative 5'-RACE incorporating molecular barcodes. TCRdb analysed the 5' RACE reads with MiXCR anew, one entry per CDR3 protein. The top ten clones hold about 15% of a sample with about 400,000 distinct CDR3 sequences, under 25% of them seen once. From germline, CDR1 is SGHNT and CDR2 YENEEA. The germline V and J ends were trimmed by 6 bases and 0 bases, with 12 bases remaining between them. The CDR3 is made up of 15 amino acids. The chain couples TRBV11-3 to TRBJ2-1; no firm D call. Input material: blood, either unsorted or a sorted T cell fraction (not recorded which). The TCR sequence derives from a male donor with ankylosing spondylitis. CDR3 nucleotides: TGTGCCAGCAGTCGGAGTGGGGACTCCTACAATGAGCAGTTCTTC. Its protein product is CASSRSGDSYNEQFF. Filled out from reference TRBV11-3 and TRBJ2-1, the complete variable domain reads EAGVVQSPRYKIIEKKQPVAFWCNPISGHNTLYWYLQNLGQGPELLIRYENEEAVDDSQLPKDRFSAERLKGVDSTLKIQPAELGDSAVYLCASSRSGDSYNEQFFGPGTRLTVL.